Sequencing of this TCR beta chain was carried out in a study of CD8 T cells in Susac syndrome. Overall study results and limits: It was acknowledged in the study that the number of individuals who were included in its TCR sequencing and HLA analysis was relatively small.

When the RNA was reverse transcribed, random hexamers were used with an input of about 0.5 to 1 ug. The CDR3 of TCR beta was amplified by immunoSEQ multiplex PCR across 54 Vbeta and 13 Jbeta. TCRdb redid the calling of the immunoSEQ multiplex PCR reads with MiXCR, one entry per CDR3 protein. The table includes 200,000 or so distinct CDR3 sequences, nearly 95% detected once. Points on this clonotype: Its antigen remains unidentified.

This CDR3 contains 13 residues. Trimming cost V 2 bases and J 2 bases, with 10 bases left between them. In germline, CDR1 is GTSNPN, CDR2 SVGIG (reference sequence). This clonotype was sampled from a human donor with multiple sclerosis. Material for sequencing was CD4+ T cells from PBMCs. This chain links TRBV30 with TRBJ2-7; D may be TRBD2 (5 bases). The CDR3 sequence: CAWSSSGAYEQYF. DNA for the CDR3: TGTGCCTGGAGTTCAAGCGGTGCCTACGAGCAGTACTTC. The variable domain in full, with the rest retrieved from reference TRBV30 and TRBJ2-7, is SQTIHQWPATLVQPVGSPLSLECTVEGTSNPNLYWYRQAAGRGLQLLFYSVGIGQISSEVPQNLSASRPQDRQFILSSKKLLLSDSGFYLCAWSSSGAYEQYFGPGTRLTVT.